This record looks at one T cell receptor (beta chain) sequence and its context. This record comes from a study of cytomegalovirus exposure and HLA in healthy donors. Study as a whole: The 100 million to 120 million unique TCR beta sequences, from 150 million to 200 million T cells, were found by an earlier analysis.

Primers for the PCR totalled 60 Vbeta and 13 Jbeta. Only in-frame clones appear in the TCRdb table, and some are missing; sequencing was by immunoSEQ multiplex PCR. Of about 78,000 clones listed, 75% to 85% were seen once; the top ten hold about 34%. The TCR originated in a man aged 45-65 years in good health and CMV-seropositive. Source material: PBMCs.

As DNA, the CDR3 is TGTGCCAGCAGCAATTACGACAGATACGAGCAGTACTTC. It yields the protein CASSNYDRYEQYF. The chain joins TRBV21-1 to TRBJ2-7; TRBD1, the table's D call, lacks a check against the DNA. TRBV21-1 is flagged as a pseudogene. CDR3 size: 13 residues.